The rows below give T cell receptor beta chains drawn from one sample of a study of blood T cell repertoires in COVID-19. Assay: immunoSEQ multiplex PCR; the TCRdb copy retains only in-frame clones and omits some. The sample includes a few hundred thousand clones, roughly 84% seen only once; the top ten take 2.5% to 3%. The sample was PBMCs or T cells enriched from blood (not recorded which). These TCRs come from a woman under 40 who had recovered from COVID-19. Both conserved end residues are part of each CDR3. D genes are given only for firm matches. Expanded clones get a size class; other rows say once, few or many, or leave the size out.

J gene,V gene,clone size,D gene,CDR3 length,CDR3 protein,CDR3 DNA
TRBJ2-3,TRBV15,NA,NA,16,CATSTNRARSTDTQYF,TGTGCCACCAGCACCAACAGGGCCCGTAGCACAGATACGCAGTATTTT
TRBJ2-1,TRBV4-2,few,TRBD2,16,CASSQDMTSGYNEQFF,TGTGCCAGCAGCCAAGATATGACTAGCGGGTACAATGAGCAGTTCTTC
TRBJ1-2,TRBV14,once,NA,13,CASSPRGRDGYTF,TGTGCCAGCAGCCCCCGGGGGAGGGATGGCTACACCTTC
TRBJ1-1,TRBV7-9,NA,NA,14,CASSQPGGGTEAFF,TGTGCCAGCAGCCAACCTGGGGGGGGCACTGAAGCTTTCTTT
TRBJ1-3,TRBV10-1,NA,NA,15,CASTVPEPSGNTIYF,TGCGCCAGCACAGTCCCCGAACCCTCTGGAAACACCATATATTTT
TRBJ2-1,TRBV7-9,NA,TRBD1,14,CASSLRDRRDEQFF,TGTGCCAGCAGCTTAAGGGACAGGCGGGATGAGCAGTTCTTC
TRBJ1-1,TRBV12-3/TRBV12-4,NA,NA,12,CASSAGDREAFF,TGTGCCAGCAGTGCGGGGGACCGTGAAGCTTTCTTT
TRBJ2-7,TRBV5-6,NA,TRBD2,17,CASSFYPSGTLSYEQYF,TGTGCCAGCAGCTTTTATCCTAGCGGGACCCTCTCCTACGAGCAGTACTTC
TRBJ1-1,TRBV19,NA,NA,13,CASSFTVGTEAFF,TGTGCCAGTAGTTTCACGGTTGGCACTGAAGCTTTCTTT
TRBJ2-1,TRBV5-4,NA,TRBD2,15,CASSPLAGVNNEQFF,TGTGCCAGCAGCCCTCTAGCGGGAGTCAACAATGAGCAGTTCTTC
TRBJ2-7,TRBV19,NA,NA,13,CASSPPQTYEQYF,TGTGCCAGTAGTCCGCCCCAGACATACGAGCAGTACTTC
TRBJ2-7,TRBV28,NA,TRBD2,13,CASSLGGPREQYF,TGTGCCAGCAGTTTGGGAGGGCCCCGCGAGCAGTACTTC
TRBJ2-3,TRBV6-5,NA,TRBD1,14,CASSWTGPPDTQYF,TGTGCCAGCAGTTGGACAGGGCCCCCCGATACGCAGTATTTT
TRBJ1-6,TRBV5-4,NA,NA,15,CASSFYQGRNSPLHF,TGTGCCAGCAGCTTCTATCAGGGGAGAAATTCACCCCTCCACTTT
TRBJ1-2,TRBV28,NA,TRBD1,14,CASSPGTANYGYTF,TGTGCCAGCAGTCCCGGGACAGCTAACTATGGCTACACCTTC
TRBJ2-1,TRBV27,NA,TRBD1,15,CASSPRDRDTGEQFF,TGTGCCAGCAGCCCTCGGGACAGGGATACCGGTGAGCAGTTCTTC
TRBJ2-6,TRBV28,once,TRBD1,16,CASSLIQGSGANVLTF,TGTGCCAGCAGTTTAATACAGGGGTCCGGGGCCAACGTCCTGACTTTC
TRBJ2-5,TRBV18,NA,NA,14,CASSPRTDQETQYF,TGTGCCAGCTCACCCCGGACAGACCAAGAGACCCAGTACTTC
TRBJ1-2,TRBV28,NA,NA,14,CASSLSFGFYGYTF,TGTGCCAGCAGTTTAAGTTTCGGGTTCTATGGCTACACCTTC
TRBJ1-1,TRBV3-1/TRBV3-2,NA,NA,14,CASSQQGQNTEAFF,TGTGCCAGCAGCCAACAGGGCCAGAACACTGAAGCTTTCTTT
TRBJ1-3,TRBV6-1,NA,NA,14,CASSDRQEGNTIYF,TGTGCCAGCAGTGACCGACAGGAGGGAAACACCATATATTTT
TRBJ1-5,TRBV30,NA,NA,13,CAWSVLGDQPQHF,TGTGCCTGGAGTGTACTGGGCGATCAGCCCCAGCATTTT
TRBJ2-1,TRBV19,NA,TRBD1,13,CASSPGQYNEQFF,TGTGCCAGTAGTCCGGGACAGTACAATGAGCAGTTCTTC
TRBJ1-1,TRBV6-2/TRBV6-3,few,NA,15,CASSYLRGVPTEAFF,TGTGCCAGCAGTTACCTCAGGGGAGTCCCTACTGAAGCTTTCTTT
TRBJ1-1,TRBV28,NA,NA,12,CASSFYDTEAFF,TGTGCCAGCAGTTTTTATGACACTGAAGCTTTCTTT
TRBJ2-7,TRBV18,once,NA,12,CASSPDSYEQYF,TGTGCCAGCTCACCAGACAGTTACGAGCAGTACTTC
TRBJ2-1,TRBV28,NA,TRBD2,15,CASSSVLAGSNEQFF,TGTGCCAGCAGTTCCGTCCTAGCGGGTTCTAATGAGCAGTTCTTC
TRBJ1-4,TRBV19,few,NA,14,CASSRSATNEKLFF,TGTGCCAGTAGTAGATCAGCAACTAATGAAAAACTGTTTTTT
TRBJ1-6,TRBV5-1,NA,TRBD1,14,CASSSDRPDSPLHF,TGCGCCAGCAGCTCGGACAGGCCCGATTCACCCCTCCACTTT
TRBJ1-2,TRBV19,NA,NA,15,CASSQTGAGGNGYTF,TGTGCCAGTAGCCAAACCGGGGCCGGGGGGAATGGCTACACCTTC
TRBJ1-5,TRBV2,NA,NA,17,CASSELQAGTSNQPQHF,TGTGCCAGCAGTGAATTGCAAGCAGGAACTAGCAATCAGCCCCAGCATTTT
TRBJ1-1,TRBV28,NA,NA,13,CASSFNLNTEAFF,TGTGCCAGCAGTTTCAACTTGAACACTGAAGCTTTCTTT
TRBJ2-3,TRBV18,NA,NA,14,CASSPNSPTDTQYF,TGTGCCAGCTCACCAAACAGCCCCACAGATACGCAGTATTTT
TRBJ2-5,TRBV3-1/TRBV3-2,NA,TRBD2,16,CASSHSTSVPWETQYF,TGTGCCAGCAGCCACTCGACTAGCGTTCCTTGGGAGACCCAGTACTTC
TRBJ1-1,TRBV28,many,NA,12,CASSEGNTEAFF,TGTGCCAGCAGTGAGGGGAACACTGAAGCTTTCTTT
TRBJ1-5,TRBV30,NA,TRBD1,15,CAWSRRGPRNQPQHF,TGTGCCTGGAGTCGGAGGGGGCCCCGGAATCAGCCCCAGCATTTT
TRBJ2-1,TRBV7-8,NA,TRBD2,14,CASRGLAIYNEQFF,TGTGCCAGCAGGGGACTAGCGATATACAATGAGCAGTTCTTC
TRBJ2-6,TRBV7-9,once,NA,14,CASIRPGGANVLTF,TGTGCCAGCATCAGACCGGGTGGGGCCAACGTCCTGACTTTC
TRBJ2-2,TRBV5-8,once,NA,17,CASSLSEVARAGGELFF,TGTGCCAGCAGCTTGTCCGAGGTCGCCAGGGCTGGCGGGGAGCTGTTTTTT
TRBJ2-2,TRBV7-9,NA,NA,13,CASSLASSGELFF,TGTGCCAGCAGCTTAGCGAGTAGCGGGGAGCTGTTTTTT
TRBJ2-7,TRBV4-1,NA,NA,17,CASSQGLRGEGGYEQYF,TGCGCCAGCAGCCAGGGTCTTCGGGGAGAAGGGGGTTACGAGCAGTACTTC
TRBJ2-3,TRBV5-1,NA,TRBD2,16,CASAFLGGVDTDTQYF,TGCGCCAGCGCCTTCTTGGGAGGGGTTGACACAGATACGCAGTATTTT
TRBJ1-4,TRBV28,NA,TRBD1,14,CASSNRGLREKLFF,TGTGCCAGCAGTAACAGGGGGCTACGTGAAAAACTGTTTTTT
TRBJ2-5,TRBV7-9,NA,NA,14,CASSPRGNGETQYF,TGTGCCAGCAGCCCCCGCGGGAACGGAGAGACCCAGTACTTC